This entry features one T cell receptor (beta chain) sequence. This record belongs to a study of technical replicates of blood from a handful of donors. The CDR3 totals 15 residues. The germline CDR1 and CDR2 sequences are SNHLY and FYNNEI. Between the trimmed V and J ends, which lost 5 bases and 5 bases, there was a span of 16 bases. Sequencing was performed with immunoSEQ multiplex PCR; in TCRdb, only in-frame clones are kept and a portion is missing. Of 75,000 to 100,000 clones in the sample, about 95% were seen once. This clonotype was sampled from a human donor in good health. The sequenced sample consisted of T cells isolated from PBMCs. V usage is TRBV2 and J usage is TRBJ1-5; a possible D gene is TRBD1 (6 bases). This CDR3 reads CASSPDLGAYQPQHF. CDR3 in DNA: TGTGCCAGCAGTCCAGATCTGGGGGCGTATCAGCCCCAGCATTTT.